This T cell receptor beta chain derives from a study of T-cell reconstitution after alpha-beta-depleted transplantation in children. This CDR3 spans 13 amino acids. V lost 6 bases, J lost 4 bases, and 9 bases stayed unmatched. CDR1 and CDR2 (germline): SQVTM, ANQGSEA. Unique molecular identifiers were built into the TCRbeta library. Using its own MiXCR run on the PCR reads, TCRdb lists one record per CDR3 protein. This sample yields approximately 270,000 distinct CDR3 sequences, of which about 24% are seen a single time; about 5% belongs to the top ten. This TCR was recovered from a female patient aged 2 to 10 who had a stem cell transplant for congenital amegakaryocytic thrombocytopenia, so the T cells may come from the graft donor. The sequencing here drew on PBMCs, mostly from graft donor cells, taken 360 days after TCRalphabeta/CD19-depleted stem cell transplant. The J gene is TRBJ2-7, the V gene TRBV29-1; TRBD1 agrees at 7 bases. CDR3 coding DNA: TGCAGCGTATTGACAGGGTTAGCATACGAGCAGTACTTC. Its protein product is CSVLTGLAYEQYF.